The 8 T cell receptor beta chains reported below all come from one sample, sequenced in a study of CD8+CD57+ T cells in acquired aplastic anemia. Genomic DNA templated the TCR beta VDJ and CDR3 profiling. TCRdb passed the reads through MiXCR, listing each CDR3 protein once. The table includes around 180,000 distinct CDR3 sequences, less than 65% detected once. What was sequenced was sorted CD4+, CD8+, or CD8+CD57+ T cells (not recorded which) from PBMCs. Receptors were obtained from a human donor with severe aplastic anemia or a healthy control (not recorded which).

This clonotype has more than one count but fewer than ten. The genes are TRBV11-3 and TRBJ2-7; TRBD1 matches at 8 bases. Trimming at V came to 0 bases and at J to 1 base, leaving 17 bases not matched to a gene. This CDR3 region has 20 residues. The germline gives CDR1 SGHNT, CDR2 YENEEA. The CDR3 region has the DNA TGTGCCAGCAGCTTAGAAGGGCCCCGGGGTCGACAGGGGTTGTCCTACGAGCAGTACTTC. Its protein product is CASSLEGPRGRQGLSYEQYF. Looking up the rest from reference TRBV11-3 and TRBJ2-7 gives the full variable domain: EAGVVQSPRYKIIEKKQPVAFWCNPISGHNTLYWYLQNLGQGPELLIRYENEEAVDDSQLPKDRFSAERLKGVDSTLKIQPAELGDSAVYLCASSLEGPRGRQGLSYEQYFGPGTRLTVT.

The chain joins TRBV2 to TRBJ1-1; 8 nucleotides match TRBD1. CDR3 length equals 12 residues. The junction had 4 bases not matched to a gene; V was cut back by 9 bases and J by 4 bases. Germline V gives CDR1 SNHLY, CDR2 FYNNEI. Here the CDR3 DNA reads TGTGCCAGAGGAACAGGGGGCACTGAAGCTTTCTTT. This gives the protein CARGTGGTEAFF.

Worth noting for this clonotype: A clone one base away is much larger, so this may be a read error. This chain uses TRBV12-3 or TRBV12-4 with TRBJ2-3, with 14 positions matching TRBD2. The CDR3 consists of 18 residues. CDR3 protein: CAGSFGTSGGPSGDTQYF. CDR3 coding DNA: TGTGCCGGCAGTTTCGGGACTAGCGGGGGACCTTCAGGAGATACGCAGTATTTT.

This clonotype was seen more than once but under ten times. The genes are TRBV29-1 and TRBJ2-7, with 7 bases fitting TRBD1. CDR1 SQVTM and CDR2 ANQGSEA come from the germline V gene. The length of the CDR3 is 13 residues. V gave up 7 bases and J gave up 3 bases; unmatched junction bases: 9. The CDR3 protein is CSADSAGGYEQYF. In DNA form, the CDR3 reads TGCAGCGCCGACTCGGCAGGGGGCTACGAGCAGTACTTC.

This clonotype was observed a few times. The genes are TRBV7-6 and TRBJ2-1, with D possibly being TRBD2 (6 bases). CDR1 and CDR2 (germline): SGHVS, FNYEAQ. Trimming stripped 3 bases from V and 4 bases from J, with 16 bases between. The CDR3 sequence is 16 residues long. CDR3 in amino acids: CASSFLSGDSYNEQFF. The CDR3 DNA sequence: TGTGCCAGCAGCTTTCTCTCCGGGGACTCTTACAATGAGCAGTTCTTC.

This clonotype was observed once. The rearrangement links TRBV7-9 to TRBJ2-1; TRBD1 matches 7 bases. With 5 bases clipped from V and 5 bases from J, the junction kept 6 bases outside the gene matches. The CDR3 is made up of 14 amino acids. CDR1 is SEHNR, CDR2 FQNEAQ, per germline (reference sequence). The CDR3 bases are TGTGCCAGCAGCCCCCAGACAGGGAACAATGAGCAGTTCTTC. Protein: CASSPQTGNNEQFF. The full variable domain, rest sourced from reference TRBV7-9 and TRBJ2-1, is DTGVSQNPRHKITKRGQNVTFRCDPISEHNRLYWYRQTLGQGPEFLTYFQNEAQLEKSRLLSDRFSAERPKGSFSTLEIQRTEQGDSAMYLCASSPQTGNNEQFFGPGTRLTVL.

The V gene is TRBV5-1, the J gene TRBJ2-7; D not certain. The V and J ends lost 0 bases and 4 bases respectively, with 8 bases between them. The CDR3 is 13 amino acids. Looked up from germline, CDR1 is SGHRS and CDR2 is YFSETQ. The CDR3 protein is CASSLDVRYEQYF. The CDR3 DNA reads as TGCGCCAGCAGCTTGGATGTTAGGTACGAGCAGTACTTC.

This chain connects TRBV20-1 to TRBJ2-1; 8 positions match TRBD2. This CDR3 contains 15 residues. Per germline, CDR1 DFQATT and CDR2 SNEGSKA (reference sequence). V shed 6 bases, J shed 6 bases, and the junction held 13 bases outside the gene matches. As DNA, the CDR3 is TGCAGTGCGGGCGGGGGGCGCGGGGGGATCAATGAGCAGTTCTTC. It yields the protein CSAGGGRGGINEQFF.